The 17 T cell receptor beta chains below all came from one sample that was sequenced in a study of T cell responses to AZD1222 COVID-19 vaccine. The protocol was immunoSEQ multiplex PCR, while the TCRdb copy is restricted to in-frame clones and leaves out a portion. Here the sample spans 150,000 to 200,000 clones, around 90% being singletons. Sequences were derived from peripheral blood, sampled 28 days after the second AZD1222 dose. The receptors derive from an adult who received the AZD1222 COVID-19 vaccine.

The CDR3 DNA follows: TGCGCCAGCAGTGAGTCTCACGGGGGAAGGGCCCAGCATTTT. This sequence encodes CASSESHGGRAQHF. The V gene is TRBV10-2, the J gene TRBJ1-5; possible D gene TRBD1, 5 bases. The germline V and J ends were trimmed by 0 bases and 11 bases, with 14 bases remaining between them. The V gene's germline CDR1 is WSHSY and CDR2 SAAADI. The CDR3 is 14 residues long.

This chain links TRBV5-8 with TRBJ1-5, with 9 bases lining up with TRBD1. This CDR3 region has 17 residues. The V and J ends lost 5 bases and 1 base, in that order; junction bases with no gene match: 10. Germline V gene data show CDR1 as SGHTS and CDR2 as YDEGEE. CDR3 loop: CASSSSGTGMSNQPQHF. CDR3 nucleotides: TGTGCCAGCAGTTCTTCCGGGACAGGGATGAGCAATCAGCCCCAGCATTTT. The variable domain in full, completed from reference TRBV5-8 and TRBJ1-5, reads EAGVTQSPTHLIKTRGQQATLRCSPISGHTSVYWYQQALGLGLQFLLWYDEGEERNRGNFPPRFSGRQFPNYSSELNVNALELEDSALYLCASSSSGTGMSNQPQHFGDGTRLSIL.

The J gene is TRBJ1-2, the V gene TRBV9, with 7 bases fitting TRBD1. Germline assignment: CDR1 SGDLS and CDR2 YYNGEE. V trimming: 3 bases; J trimming: 2 bases; junction bases outside the gene matches: 4. The CDR3 is made up of 14 amino acids. CDR3 in amino acids: CASSASTGNYGYTF. CDR3 sequence (DNA): TGTGCCAGCAGCGCCTCGACAGGGAACTATGGCTACACCTTC. The whole variable domain, remainder taken from reference TRBV9 and TRBJ1-2, is DSGVTQTPKHLITATGQRVTLRCSPRSGDLSVYWYQQSLDQGLQFLIQYYNGEERAKGNILERFSAQQFPDLHSELNLSSLELGDSALYFCASSASTGNYGYTFGSGTRLTVV.

This chain connects TRBV4-1 to TRBJ1-4, with D perhaps matching TRBD1 (5 bases). The length of the CDR3 is 15 residues. Germline loops: CDR1 MGHRA, CDR2 YSYEKL. V shed 0 bases and J shed 3 bases, with 8 bases lying between them. The CDR3 is CASSQDVGPNEKLFF. The CDR3 DNA is TGCGCCAGCAGCCAAGATGTGGGACCTAATGAAAAACTGTTTTTT.

The J gene is TRBJ1-1, the V gene TRBV9, with D tentatively TRBD1 (5 bases). Trimming left V 4 bases short and J 3 bases short, with 13 bases between. This CDR3 is built from 14 residues. CDR1 is SGDLS and CDR2 is YYNGEE in the germline V gene. The CDR3 DNA is TGTGCCAGCAGCACTACAGGATCCTACACTGAAGCTTTCTTT. Translation: CASSTTGSYTEAFF.

As DNA, the CDR3 is TGTGCCAGCTCACCACCCCGGGGAGGGGAGGTCACTGAAGCTTTCTTT. It codes for CASSPPRGGEVTEAFF. The chain couples TRBV18 to TRBJ1-1; tentatively, D is TRBD1 (5 bases). In germline, CDR1 is KGHSH, CDR2 LQKENI. V shed 0 bases and J shed 4 bases, with 15 bases lying between them. The CDR3 is 16 residues long.

The rearrangement uses TRBV29-1 and TRBJ2-5, with D possibly TRBD1 on 6 matching bases. Trimming stripped 4 bases from V and 0 bases from J, with 12 bases between. The germline V gene has CDR1 SQVTM and CDR2 ANQGSEA. The CDR3 totals 14 residues. The DNA of the CDR3 is TGCAGCGTTGGGTCAGGGGATTACCAAGAGACCCAGTACTTC. Protein: CSVGSGDYQETQYF.

Note on this clone: Within the sample, other DNA sequences also encode this same CDR3. This chain uses TRBV5-1 with TRBJ1-5; D gene unclear. The CDR3 totals 15 residues. Trimming cost V 0 bases and J 0 bases, with 7 bases left between them. Germline values: CDR1 SGHRS, CDR2 YFSETQ. CDR3: CASSLAGYSNQPQHF. The CDR3 DNA is TGCGCCAGCAGCTTGGCGGGATATAGCAATCAGCCCCAGCATTTT.

The V call is TRBV7-5, the J call TRBJ1-1. TRBV7-5 is a documented pseudogene. The length of the CDR3 is 17 residues. In DNA form, the CDR3 reads TGTGCCAGAAGCTCCACACCCATTTCCCCACGGCACACTGAAGCTTTCTTT. Residues: CARSSTPISPRHTEAFF.

The DNA for the CDR3 is TGTGCCACCACGACCGGGGAGGCGGAGACCCAGTACTTC. Translated: CATTTGEAETQYF. The genes are TRBV6-5 and TRBJ2-5; D perhaps matches TRBD2 (6 bases). V lost 10 bases and J lost 5, with 17 bases in between. The CDR3 is 13 residues long. Germline V lookup: CDR1 MNHEY, CDR2 SVGAGI.

V gene TRBV5-6 combines with J gene TRBJ1-3; no firm D call. CDR3 size: 14 residues. Per germline, CDR1 SGHDT and CDR2 YYEEEE. Between the trimmed V and J ends, which lost 2 bases and 3 bases, there was a span of 9 bases. In DNA, the CDR3 is TGTGCCAGCAGCTTAGGGCAGCATGGAAACACCATATATTTT. Translated, it gives CASSLGQHGNTIYF.

As regards this clone: The sample contains more than one DNA sequence encoding this CDR3. DNA for the CDR3: TGTGCCAGCTCCCGGGGGGAGACCCAGTACTTC. This codes for CASSRGETQYF. This chain links TRBV6-5 with TRBJ2-5, with D tentatively TRBD2 (6 bases). The V end lost 8 bases, the J end lost 5 bases, and 9 bases lay between the germline ends. This CDR3 contains 11 residues. CDR1 and CDR2 (germline): MNHEY, SVGAGI.

V is TRBV7-2 and J is TRBJ1-1; D remains ambiguous. V gave up 4 bases and J gave up 3 bases, with 12 bases separating them. CDR3 length equals 14 residues. In germline, CDR1 is SGHTA, CDR2 FQGNSA. The CDR3 region is CASSSAYRDTEAFF. CDR3 bases: TGTGCCAGCAGCTCAGCGTATCGAGACACTGAAGCTTTCTTT.

The V call is TRBV9, the J call TRBJ1-6, with no clear D. V was shortened by 0 bases and J by 9 bases, with 10 bases between the two germline ends. Per germline, CDR1 SGDLS and CDR2 YYNGEE. The CDR3 is 14 residues long. The CDR3 reads CASSVDGIGSPLHF. The CDR3 region has the DNA TGTGCCAGCAGCGTAGATGGGATCGGTTCACCCCTCCACTTT.

V usage is TRBV5-6 and J usage is TRBJ1-1; D is possibly TRBD1 (5 bases). Germline CDR1 and CDR2: SGHDT and YYEEEE. V gave up 7 bases and J gave up 1 base, with 14 bases separating them. There are 14 residues in the CDR3. The CDR3 DNA sequence: TGTGCCAGCGGGGGTGGAGGACAGAACACTGAAGCTTTCTTT. Protein: CASGGGGQNTEAFF.

This clone appeared a single time. The chain employs TRBV5-6 and TRBJ2-2, with D perhaps matching TRBD1 or TRBD2 (5 bases each). The germline CDR1 and CDR2 sequences are SGHDT and YYEEEE. With 3 bases removed from V and 6 bases from J, the gap between germline ends came to 6 bases. This CDR3 has 12 residues. This CDR3 reads CASSWDAGELFF. In nucleotides, the CDR3 is TGTGCCAGCAGCTGGGACGCCGGGGAGCTGTTTTTT.

The J gene is TRBJ2-7, the V gene TRBV7-6, with D maybe TRBD1 (5 bases). Germline-derived CDR1 and CDR2 are SGHVS and FNYEAQ. Trimming cost V 2 bases and J 3 bases, with 11 bases left between them. This CDR3 is 14 amino acids long. The CDR3 here is CASSLRGRGYEQYF. The CDR3 DNA reads as TGTGCCAGCAGCTTAAGGGGCAGAGGCTACGAGCAGTACTTC.